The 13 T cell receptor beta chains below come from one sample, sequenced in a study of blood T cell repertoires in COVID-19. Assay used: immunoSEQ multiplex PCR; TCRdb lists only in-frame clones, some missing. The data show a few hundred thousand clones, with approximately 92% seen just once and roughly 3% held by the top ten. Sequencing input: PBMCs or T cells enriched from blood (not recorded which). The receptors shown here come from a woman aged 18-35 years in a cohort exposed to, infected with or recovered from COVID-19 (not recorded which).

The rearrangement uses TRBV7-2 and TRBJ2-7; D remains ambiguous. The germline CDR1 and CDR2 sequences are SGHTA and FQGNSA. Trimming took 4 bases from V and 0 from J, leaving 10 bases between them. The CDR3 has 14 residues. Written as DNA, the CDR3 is TGTGCCAGCAGCTCGCGACTGAGCTCCTACGAGCAGTACTTC. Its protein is CASSSRLSSYEQYF.

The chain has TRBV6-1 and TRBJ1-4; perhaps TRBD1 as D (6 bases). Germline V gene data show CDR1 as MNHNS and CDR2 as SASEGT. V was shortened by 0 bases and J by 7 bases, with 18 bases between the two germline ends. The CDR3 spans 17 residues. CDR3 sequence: CASSEAWGRVEPEKLFF. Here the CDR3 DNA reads TGTGCCAGCAGTGAAGCTTGGGGGCGCGTCGAGCCTGAAAAACTGTTTTTT.

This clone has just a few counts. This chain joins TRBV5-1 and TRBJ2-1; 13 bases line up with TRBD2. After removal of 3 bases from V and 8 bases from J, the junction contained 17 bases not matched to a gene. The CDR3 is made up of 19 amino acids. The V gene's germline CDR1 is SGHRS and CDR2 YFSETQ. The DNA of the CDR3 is TGCGCCAGCAGCTCCGAGAAACTCACTAGCGGGGGGGCCAGGTATGAGCAGTTCTTC. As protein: CASSSEKLTSGGARYEQFF. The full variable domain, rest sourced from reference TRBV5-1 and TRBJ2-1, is KAGVTQTPRYLIKTRGQQVTLSCSPISGHRSVSWYQQTPGQGLQFLFEYFSETQRNKGNFPGRFSGRQFSNSRSEMNVSTLELGDSALYLCASSSEKLTSGGARYEQFFGPGTRLTVL.

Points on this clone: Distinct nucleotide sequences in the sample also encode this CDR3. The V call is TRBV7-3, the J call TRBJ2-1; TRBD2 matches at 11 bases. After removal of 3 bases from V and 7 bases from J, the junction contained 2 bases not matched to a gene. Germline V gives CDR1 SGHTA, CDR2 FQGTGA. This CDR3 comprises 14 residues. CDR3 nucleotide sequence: TGTGCCAGCAGCTTCGGGACTAGCGGTAATGAGCAGTTCTTC. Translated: CASSFGTSGNEQFF.

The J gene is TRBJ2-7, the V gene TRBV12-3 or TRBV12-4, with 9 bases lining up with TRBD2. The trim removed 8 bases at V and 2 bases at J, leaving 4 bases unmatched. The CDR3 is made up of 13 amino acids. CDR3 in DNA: TGTGCCAGCCGCGGGGGGGACGCCTACGAGCAGTACTTC. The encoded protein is CASRGGDAYEQYF.

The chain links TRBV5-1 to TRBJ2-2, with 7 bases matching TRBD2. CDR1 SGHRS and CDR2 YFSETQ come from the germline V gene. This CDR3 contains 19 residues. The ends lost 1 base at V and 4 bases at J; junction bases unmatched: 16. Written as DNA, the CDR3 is TGCGCCAGCAGCTTGCGGAATATTGCCTCATCTAGCGGCACCGGGGAGCTGTTTTTT. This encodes CASSLRNIASSSGTGELFF.

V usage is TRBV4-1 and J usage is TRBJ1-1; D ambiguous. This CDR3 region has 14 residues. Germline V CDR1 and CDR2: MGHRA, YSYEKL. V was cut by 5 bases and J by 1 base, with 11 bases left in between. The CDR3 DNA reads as TGCGCCAGCAGCGGCAGGACTAAGAACACTGAAGCTTTCTTT. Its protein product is CASSGRTKNTEAFF.

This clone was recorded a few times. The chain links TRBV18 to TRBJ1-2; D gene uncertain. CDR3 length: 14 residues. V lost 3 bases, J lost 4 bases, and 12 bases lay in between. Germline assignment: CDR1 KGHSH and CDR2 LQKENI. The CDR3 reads CASSPDTYTYGYTF. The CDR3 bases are TGTGCCAGCTCACCCGACACCTACACCTATGGCTACACCTTC.

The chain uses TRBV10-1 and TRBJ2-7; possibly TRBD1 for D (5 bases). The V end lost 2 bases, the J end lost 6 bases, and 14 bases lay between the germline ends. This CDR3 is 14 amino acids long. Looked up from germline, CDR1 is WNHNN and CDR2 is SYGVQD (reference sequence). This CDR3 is CASSETQGYGEQYF. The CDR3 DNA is TGCGCCAGCAGTGAGACCCAGGGATACGGCGAGCAGTACTTC.

The CDR3 loop is CASSQGLGSSYEQYF. The CDR3 DNA sequence: TGTGCCAGCAGTCAGGGACTAGGCAGCTCCTACGAGCAGTACTTC. V is TRBV6-2 or TRBV6-3 and J is TRBJ2-7; 8 bases are a match to TRBD2. Germline V CDR1 and CDR2: MNHEY, SVGEGT. V trimming: 5 bases; J trimming: 0 bases; junction bases outside the gene matches: 6. The length of the CDR3 is 15 residues.

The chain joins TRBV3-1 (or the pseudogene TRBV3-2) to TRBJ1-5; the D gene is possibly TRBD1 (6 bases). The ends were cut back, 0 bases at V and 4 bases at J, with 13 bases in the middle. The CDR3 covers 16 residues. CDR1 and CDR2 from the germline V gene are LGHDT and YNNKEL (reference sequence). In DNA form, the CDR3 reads TGTGCCAGCAGCCAAGATGCGACAGGTCTTAATCAGCCCCAGCATTTT. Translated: CASSQDATGLNQPQHF.

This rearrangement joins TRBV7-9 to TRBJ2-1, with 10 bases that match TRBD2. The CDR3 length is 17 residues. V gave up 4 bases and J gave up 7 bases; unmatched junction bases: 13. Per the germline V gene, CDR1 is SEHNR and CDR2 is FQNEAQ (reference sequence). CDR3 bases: TGTGCCAGCAGCTCAAGCAATCCTAGCGGGAGTTTGAATGAGCAGTTCTTC. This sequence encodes CASSSSNPSGSLNEQFF.

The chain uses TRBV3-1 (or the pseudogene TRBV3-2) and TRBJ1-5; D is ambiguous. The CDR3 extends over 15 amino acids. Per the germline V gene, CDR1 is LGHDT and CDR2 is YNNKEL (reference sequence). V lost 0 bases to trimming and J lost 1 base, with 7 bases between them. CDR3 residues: CASSQDTTSNQPQHF. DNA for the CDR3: TGTGCCAGCAGCCAAGACACAACAAGCAATCAGCCCCAGCATTTT.